The entry that follows covers one TCR beta chain sequence. The sample belongs to a study of blood T cell repertoires in COVID-19. Study-level background: Some COVID-19 samples were acute and others convalescent; all came from the United States, Italy and Spain. PBMCs, B-cell-depleted T cells, or T cells were the source of the cDNA or gDNA that made up the material.

V dropped 4 bases and J dropped 2; count of bases not matched to a gene: 7. The germline V gene has CDR1 LGHDT and CDR2 YNNKEL (reference sequence). This CDR3 is 16 amino acids long. Per the authors' pipeline: Amplifying reference gene primers gave estimates of nucleated cell counts. Profiling relied on immunoSEQ multiplex PCR, and the TCRdb table lists in-frame clones only, not all of them. That table gives V, J and clone size, and the DNA gave D and trimming. The data show around 140,000 clones, with around 86% seen just once and roughly 8.2% held by the top ten. This chain joins TRBV3-1 (or the pseudogene TRBV3-2) and TRBJ2-3; 9 bases align to TRBD2. This TCR was recovered from a human donor in a cohort sampled during active COVID-19. The sequenced sample was peripheral blood. CDR3 residues: CASSRRASGTTDTQYF. CDR3 DNA: TGTGCCAGCAGCCGTCGGGCTAGCGGGACCACAGATACGCAGTATTTT.